This T cell receptor (beta chain) was sequenced for a study of T cells in Graves' hyperthyroidism and ophthalmopathy. Study-level background: At the time of initial diagnosis and before any treatment, peripheral blood was collected.

What was amplified from RNA transcripts were TCR beta CDR3 regions. First-round RT-PCR of the TCR CDR3 relied on the HTBI primer set. TCRdb fed the multiplex PCR reads into MiXCR, producing one record per CDR3 protein. The sample carries 300,000 to 400,000 distinct CDR3 sequences, approximately 15% recorded once. Germline assignment: CDR1 KGHSH and CDR2 LQKENI. V was pared by 2 bases and J by 7 bases, with 11 bases between. The CDR3 is 14 amino acids. The chain combines TRBV18 with TRBJ1-4; D may be TRBD1 (5 bases). Specimen: blood. This TCR was recovered from a young woman with Graves' hyperthyroidism. The CDR3 bases are TGTGCCAGCTCACCATGGGGGACTCCTGAAAAACTGTTTTTT. Amino acids: CASSPWGTPEKLFF.